The rows below give T cell receptor beta chains drawn from one sample of a study of blood T cell repertoires in COVID-19. Assay: immunoSEQ multiplex PCR; the TCRdb copy retains only in-frame clones and omits some. The sample yields about 28,000 clones, 87% seen once. The sample comprised peripheral blood. These receptors were collected from a human donor in a cohort sampled during active COVID-19. CDR3s include the opening cysteine and the closing phenylalanine or tryptophan. Fields, in order: V gene, J gene, clone size, D gene, CDR3 DNA, CDR3 protein. D genes are given only for firm matches. The size of a clone is reported for some rows only, either as once, few or many, or as a class for expanded clones.

V gene: TRBV23-1
J gene: TRBJ2-1
clone size: NA
D gene: TRBD2
CDR3 DNA: TGCGCCAGCAGTCAAGGTTTGACTAGCGGGAGGGCCCCGTCCTACAATGAGCAGTTCTTC
CDR3 protein: CASSQGLTSGRAPSYNEQFF

V gene: TRBV18
J gene: TRBJ1-2
clone size: NA
D gene: TRBD1
CDR3 DNA: TGTGCCAGCTCACCATTGGACAGGGCATCTGACTATGGCTACACCTTC
CDR3 protein: CASSPLDRASDYGYTF

V gene: TRBV7-8
J gene: TRBJ2-1
clone size: NA
D gene: NA
CDR3 DNA: TGTGCCAGCAGCGCCAGAGGCCCGACTTTCTCCTACAATGAGCAGTTCTTC
CDR3 protein: CASSARGPTFSYNEQFF

V gene: TRBV2
J gene: TRBJ2-3
clone size: NA
D gene: TRBD2
CDR3 DNA: TGTGCCAGCAGGAGACTAGCGGGAGGGGGCACAGATACGCAGTATTTT
CDR3 protein: CASRRLAGGGTDTQYF

V gene: TRBV6-5
J gene: TRBJ2-3
clone size: NA
D gene: TRBD2
CDR3 DNA: TGTGCCAGCAGTTACGCTAGCGGGAGGGCGGCAGATACGCAGTATTTT
CDR3 protein: CASSYASGRAADTQYF

V gene: TRBV2
J gene: TRBJ2-7
clone size: NA
D gene: TRBD1
CDR3 DNA: TGTGCCAGCAGTTCAACAGGGGACGAGCAGTACTTC
CDR3 protein: CASSSTGDEQYF

V gene: TRBV2
J gene: TRBJ1-5
clone size: NA
D gene: TRBD1
CDR3 DNA: TGTGCCAGCTGTGGACAGGGTGTTGGCAATCAGCCCCAGCATTTT
CDR3 protein: CASCGQGVGNQPQHF

V gene: TRBV5-4
J gene: TRBJ2-1
clone size: NA
D gene: TRBD2
CDR3 DNA: TGTGCCAGCAGCTTGGACCCGGGGCTAGCGGGACTTGAGCAGTTCTTC
CDR3 protein: CASSLDPGLAGLEQFF

V gene: TRBV2
J gene: TRBJ1-4
clone size: NA
D gene: NA
CDR3 DNA: TGTGCCAGCAGTGAGGGGAGGACTAATGAAAAACTGTTTTTT
CDR3 protein: CASSEGRTNEKLFF

V gene: TRBV7-2
J gene: TRBJ2-7
clone size: NA
D gene: NA
CDR3 DNA: TGTGCCAGCAGCTTAGCGGGCAGGGGAGTACTCGGAGAGCAGTACTTC
CDR3 protein: CASSLAGRGVLGEQYF

V gene: TRBV6-1
J gene: TRBJ2-7
clone size: NA
D gene: NA
CDR3 DNA: TGTGCCAGCAGTGAAGAGCAGGGCCCGTACGAGCAGTACTTC
CDR3 protein: CASSEEQGPYEQYF

V gene: TRBV7-9
J gene: TRBJ2-3
clone size: NA
D gene: TRBD2
CDR3 DNA: TGTGCCAGCAGCATGGTGATAGCGGGATCCACAGATACGCAGTATTTT
CDR3 protein: CASSMVIAGSTDTQYF

V gene: TRBV5-1
J gene: TRBJ1-1
clone size: NA
D gene: NA
CDR3 DNA: TGCGCCAGCAGCCCACAGGGTTGGACTGAAGCTTTCTTT
CDR3 protein: CASSPQGWTEAFF

V gene: TRBV5-1
J gene: TRBJ2-7
clone size: once
D gene: NA
CDR3 DNA: TGCGCCAGCAGCTTGGAGGGGGAAAAGACCTACGAGCAGTACTTC
CDR3 protein: CASSLEGEKTYEQYF

V gene: TRBV6-1
J gene: TRBJ2-1
clone size: NA
D gene: TRBD2
CDR3 DNA: TGTGCCAGCAGTGAAGATGTGGTAGCGGGAGCATCAAGGTTCTTC
CDR3 protein: CASSEDVVAGASRFF

V gene: TRBV5-4
J gene: TRBJ1-5
clone size: NA
D gene: NA
CDR3 DNA: TGTGCCAGCAGCTTGGACAGGAGCAATCAGCCCCAGCATTTT
CDR3 protein: CASSLDRSNQPQHF

V gene: TRBV12-3/TRBV12-4
J gene: TRBJ1-5
clone size: NA
D gene: TRBD1
CDR3 DNA: TGTGCCAGCAGGGAAGGGGGCCAGCCCCAGCATTTT
CDR3 protein: CASREGGQPQHF

V gene: TRBV18
J gene: TRBJ1-3
clone size: NA
D gene: TRBD1
CDR3 DNA: TGTGCCAGCTCACCCGCGACAGGGACCCTTGCAAACACCATATATTTT
CDR3 protein: CASSPATGTLANTIYF

V gene: TRBV27
J gene: TRBJ1-5
clone size: medium-sized
D gene: TRBD1
CDR3 DNA: TGTGCCAGCAGTCAACAGGGGGCGAGCAATCAGCCCCAGCATTTT
CDR3 protein: CASSQQGASNQPQHF

V gene: TRBV14
J gene: TRBJ1-2
clone size: few
D gene: NA
CDR3 DNA: TGTGCCAGCAGCCCTCCAGGGCTCGTCGTGGGTGGCTACACCTTC
CDR3 protein: CASSPPGLVVGGYTF

V gene: TRBV29-1
J gene: TRBJ1-1
clone size: NA
D gene: NA
CDR3 DNA: TGCAGCGCCGGACAGCTGAACACTGAAGCTTTCTTT
CDR3 protein: CSAGQLNTEAFF

V gene: TRBV5-6
J gene: TRBJ2-5
clone size: NA
D gene: TRBD2
CDR3 DNA: TGTGCCAGCAGCTTGGAGTTGGCGGCGGGAGGGCTGGGAGAGACCCAGTACTTC
CDR3 protein: CASSLELAAGGLGETQYF

V gene: TRBV12-3/TRBV12-4
J gene: TRBJ2-7
clone size: NA
D gene: NA
CDR3 DNA: TGTGCCAGCAGTTTACAAACAGGGTACGAGCAGTACTTC
CDR3 protein: CASSLQTGYEQYF

V gene: TRBV2
J gene: TRBJ2-5
clone size: NA
D gene: TRBD2
CDR3 DNA: TGTGCCAGCAGTCCCACTAGCGGGAATCGGGAGACCCAGTACTTC
CDR3 protein: CASSPTSGNRETQYF

V gene: TRBV29-1
J gene: TRBJ2-7
clone size: NA
D gene: TRBD1
CDR3 DNA: TGCAGCGTCCAGGGACAGGGGTTAACCTACGAGCAGTACTTC
CDR3 protein: CSVQGQGLTYEQYF

V gene: TRBV6-2/TRBV6-3
J gene: TRBJ2-1
clone size: NA
D gene: NA
CDR3 DNA: TGTGCCAGCAGTTCCCTGCGCGCGGGGGCGTATGAGCAGTTCTTC
CDR3 protein: CASSSLRAGAYEQFF

V gene: TRBV5-6
J gene: TRBJ2-1
clone size: NA
D gene: NA
CDR3 DNA: TGTGCCAGCAGCTCACCCTTGGTGACTTCCAATGAGCAGTTCTTC
CDR3 protein: CASSSPLVTSNEQFF

V gene: TRBV3-1/TRBV3-2
J gene: TRBJ2-5
clone size: NA
D gene: NA
CDR3 DNA: TGTGCCAGCAGCCAAGTCATGGAGACCCAGTACTTC
CDR3 protein: CASSQVMETQYF

V gene: TRBV5-6
J gene: TRBJ1-5
clone size: NA
D gene: TRBD1
CDR3 DNA: TGTGCCAGCAGCCCAAGGACAGGGGGCAATCAGCCCCAGCATTTT
CDR3 protein: CASSPRTGGNQPQHF

V gene: TRBV6-5
J gene: TRBJ2-2
clone size: NA
D gene: TRBD2
CDR3 DNA: TGTGCCAGCAGTTCTACGGGGGGGGTCGGGGAGCTGTTTTTT
CDR3 protein: CASSSTGGVGELFF

V gene: TRBV4-2
J gene: TRBJ2-3
clone size: NA
D gene: NA
CDR3 DNA: TGTGCCAGTAGGGACTTCTCCCCTTTGGATACGCAGTATTTT
CDR3 protein: CASRDFSPLDTQYF

V gene: TRBV5-1
J gene: TRBJ2-7
clone size: NA
D gene: TRBD1
CDR3 DNA: TGCGCCAGCAGTGTCCGGGACAGCTCATCCTACGAGCAGTACTTC
CDR3 protein: CASSVRDSSSYEQYF

V gene: TRBV2
J gene: TRBJ1-1
clone size: NA
D gene: TRBD1
CDR3 DNA: TGTGCCAACCGACAGGGAACTGAAGCTTTCTTT
CDR3 protein: CANRQGTEAFF

V gene: TRBV27
J gene: TRBJ2-3
clone size: NA
D gene: TRBD2
CDR3 DNA: TGTGCCAGCAGTTTAGGACTAGCGGGGTATACGCAGTATTTT
CDR3 protein: CASSLGLAGYTQYF

V gene: TRBV5-1
J gene: TRBJ2-1
clone size: NA
D gene: NA
CDR3 DNA: TGCGCCAGCAGCGGTGGACTTACCTACAATGAGCAGTTCTTC
CDR3 protein: CASSGGLTYNEQFF

V gene: TRBV18
J gene: TRBJ1-1
clone size: NA
D gene: TRBD1
CDR3 DNA: TGTGCCAGCTCAACCGGACAGGCGAACACTGAAGCTTTCTTT
CDR3 protein: CASSTGQANTEAFF

V gene: TRBV30
J gene: TRBJ2-6
clone size: NA
D gene: TRBD2
CDR3 DNA: TGTGCCTGCCGGGAGGGGGGGTCGGGGGCCAACGTCCTGACTTTC
CDR3 protein: CACREGGSGANVLTF